This T cell receptor beta chain was recovered during a study of glioma-infiltrating T cells after dendritic cell vaccination (dated by TCRdb to about 2016). Background on the whole study: The cohort comprised about 15 glioblastoma patients from Phase I and II dendritic cell vaccination trials, 9 newly diagnosed and 6 with recurrent disease. Each patient got three intradermal injections of the dendritic cell vaccine, spaced at biweekly intervals, in the arm below the axilla. Deep sequencing of TCR beta CDR3 regions was used to quantify tumor-infiltrating lymphocyte content and compare tumor and blood repertoires in dendritic cell-vaccinated glioblastoma patients. The vaccine was prepared from monocyte-derived dendritic cells that were cultured for 6 to 7 days with IL-4 and GM-CSF and then pulsed overnight with autologous tumor lysate. Between 2003 and 2012, patients were given autologous tumor lysate-pulsed dendritic cell vaccination. Survival after dendritic cell vaccination was correlated with TCR sequencing metrics, such as TIL content and the overlap between tumor and blood repertoires. General study outcomes and caveats: The TCR overlap response model with three groups was called speculative and said to need prospective validation. TCR clonality showed no direct relationship with survival, which suggests that a diverse polyclonal response may be important. The cohort was small and heterogeneous, with few patients having full blood and tumor sets and even fewer initial-recurrent tumor pairs. Higher estimated pretreatment TIL content predicted longer time to progression and overall survival after dendritic cell vaccination.

The CDR3 covers 17 residues, taking in both the cysteine and the phenylalanine. The read is trimmed to its CDR3 DNA, 51 bases read in frame from base 1. CDR1 and CDR2 are read off the germline V gene (reference sequence) as SGHAT and FQDESV. At the junction V is shortened by 0 bases and J by 2 bases; bases outside the gene matches: 5. Concerning this clone itself: No antigen is known for it. No base quality information exists; no much larger clone differs at one position.

The immunoSEQ assay amplified TCRB CDR3 regions from approximately 2 micrograms of genomic DNA, or from all available DNA when less than that amount was available. For multiplex PCR, 60 forward primers for TCR V beta segments and 13 reverse primers for J beta segments were used. To estimate the number of reads per starting template, synthetic control templates were added to each sample at limiting dilution. Sequencing produced 87 bp reads on the Illumina HiSeq System. On the authors' methods: To remove PCR and sequencing errors, closely related sequences were merged with a nearest neighbor algorithm. TCR overlap was defined as the percentage of unique tumor TCR beta sequences that were also found in the peripheral blood of the same patient. TCRdb took over this immuneACCESS table, retaining in-frame rearrangements with V and J assigned. Such tables are incomplete; in checked studies, under half of the missing clones stem from an unresolved V gene, and the remainder is unexplained. Clone size and the V and J calls come from that table; the DNA yielded D and trimming. The sample table lists 50,000 to 75,000 clones, about 83% of them with a count of one. The leading ten clones occupy around 8.5% of the sample.

This specimen's time point label, per the study, means: after dendritic cell vaccination, including at tumor progression/relapse. Patients were selected on the basis of adequate residual fresh-frozen tumor tissue and more than two years of available survival data. None of the glioblastoma patients carried an isocitrate dehydrogenase mutation, although molecular status otherwise varied. PBMC were collected before vaccination, two weeks after the third vaccination, and at tumor progression when it occurred. The Qiagen DNeasy Blood extraction Kit was used to extract genomic DNA. The chain employs TRBV11-1 and TRBJ2-2, with 8 bases aligning to TRBD1. The sample in question was blood, obtained after dendritic cell vaccination. The TCR was taken from a human donor with glioblastoma. The CDR3 reads as follows: CASSLAQGGGNTGELFF. The sequenced DNA is TGTGCCAGCAGCTTAGCACAGGGGGGTGGCAACACCGGGGAGCTGTTTTTT.